The rows below give T cell receptor beta chains drawn from one sample of a study of cytomegalovirus exposure and HLA in healthy donors. The assay was immunoSEQ multiplex PCR, and TCRdb's table has in-frame clones only and misses some. Here the sample spans about 140,000 clones, roughly 90% being singletons. Sequencing used PBMCs. Receptor source: a man between 18 and 35 years old in good health and CMV-seronegative. CDR3s include the opening cysteine and the closing phenylalanine or tryptophan. The D gene is left open where the match is weak. Rows may omit the clone size; those that give it use once, few, many or a size class.

j_gene	v_gene	abundance	d_gene	CDR3nt	CDR3aa
TRBJ2-3	TRBV5-6	.	.	TGTGCCAGCACCATCGGGACTTCCGATACGCAGTATTTT	CASTIGTSDTQYF
TRBJ1-1	TRBV5-1	once	.	TGCGCCAGCAGCACAGCAGGCTTCATGAACACTGAAGCTTTCTTT	CASSTAGFMNTEAFF
TRBJ1-1	TRBV6-1	many	.	TGTGCCAGCAGTGAAGCGTTGGGGCAGGGCAACACTGAAGCTTTCTTT	CASSEALGQGNTEAFF
TRBJ2-2	TRBV4-2	.	.	TGTGCCAGCAGGGGGGCCAACACCGGGGAGCTGTTTTTT	CASRGANTGELFF
TRBJ2-2	TRBV27	.	.	TGTGCCAGCAGTTTTTCGGGCCTAGCGCGCACCGGGGAGCTGTTTTTT	CASSFSGLARTGELFF
TRBJ2-1	TRBV25-1	.	.	TGTGCCAGCAGTGACGAACCTGGGCCAGACTACTCCTACAATGAGCAGTTCTTC	CASSDEPGPDYSYNEQFF
TRBJ2-1	TRBV9	.	TRBD2	TGTGCCAGCAGCGTTCGGACTAGCGCGAACGGTGAGCAGTTCTTC	CASSVRTSANGEQFF
TRBJ2-2	TRBV19	.	TRBD1	TGTGCCAGTAGTTTCGGGACAGGGACTTGGGGGAACACCGGGGAGCTGTTTTTT	CASSFGTGTWGNTGELFF
TRBJ2-7	TRBV27	.	.	TGTGCCAGCAGTTTAGGGGGGATCCCCTACGAGCAGTACTTC	CASSLGGIPYEQYF
TRBJ1-6	TRBV6-1	once	.	TGTGCCAGCAGTGCCGACAGGCTAGTGTCCTATAATTCACCCCTCCACTTT	CASSADRLVSYNSPLHF
TRBJ1-5	TRBV9	.	TRBD1	TGTGCCAGTGGACCGGGACAGGGGATCAGCAATCAGCCCCAGCATTTT	CASGPGQGISNQPQHF
TRBJ1-6	TRBV18	.	TRBD1	TGTGCCAGCTCAGACAGGGGTTATAATTCACCCCTCCACTTT	CASSDRGYNSPLHF
TRBJ1-5	TRBV6-1	.	.	TGTGCCAGCAGTGAAGGGTACAGGGTTGGCAATCAGCCCCAGCATTTT	CASSEGYRVGNQPQHF
TRBJ1-5	TRBV6-6	.	.	TGTGCCAGCAGTGCCGGAGACAGGTCAGGTCAGCCCCAGCATTTT	CASSAGDRSGQPQHF
TRBJ2-1	TRBV9	.	TRBD2	TGTGCCAGCAGCGTAGCTGGGACTAGCGCATACAATGAGCAGTTCTTC	CASSVAGTSAYNEQFF
TRBJ2-5	TRBV23-1	.	.	TGCGCCAGCAGTCTAATGAGACCGGAATCGAACAGGTGGACCCAAGAGACCCAGTACTTC	CASSLMRPESNRWTQETQYF